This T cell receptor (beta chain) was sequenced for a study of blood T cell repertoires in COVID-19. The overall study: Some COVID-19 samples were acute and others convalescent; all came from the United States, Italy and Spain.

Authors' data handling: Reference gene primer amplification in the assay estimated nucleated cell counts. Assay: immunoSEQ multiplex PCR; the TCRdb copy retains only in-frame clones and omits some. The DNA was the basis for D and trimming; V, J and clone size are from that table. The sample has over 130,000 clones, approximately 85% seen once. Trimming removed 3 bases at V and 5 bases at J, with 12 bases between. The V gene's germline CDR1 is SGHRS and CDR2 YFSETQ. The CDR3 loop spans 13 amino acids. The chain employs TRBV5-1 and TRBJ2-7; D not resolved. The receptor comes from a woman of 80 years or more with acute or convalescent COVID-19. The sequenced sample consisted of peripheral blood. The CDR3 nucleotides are TGCGCCAGCAGCTCTCAGGTCCGCCACGAGCAGTACTTC. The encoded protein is CASSSQVRHEQYF. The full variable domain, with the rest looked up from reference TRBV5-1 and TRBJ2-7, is KAGVTQTPRYLIKTRGQQVTLSCSPISGHRSVSWYQQTPGQGLQFLFEYFSETQRNKGNFPGRFSGRQFSNSRSEMNVSTLELGDSALYLCASSSQVRHEQYFGPGTRLTVT.